These 27 T cell receptor beta chains originate from one sample sequenced in a study of blood T cell repertoires in COVID-19. Clones were sequenced by immunoSEQ multiplex PCR, and TCRdb holds only the in-frame ones, with some missing. This repertoire shows under 200,000 clones, about 86% found once; its top ten account for about 15%. The sample was peripheral blood. All receptors come from a man younger than 45 with active or convalescent COVID-19.

This chain connects TRBV9 to TRBJ2-4, with TRBD1 matching 9 bases. The V gene's germline CDR1 is SGDLS and CDR2 YYNGEE. V was clipped by 3 bases and J by 0 bases; unmatched bases: 13. CDR3 length: 19 amino acids. CDR3: CASSAYPPETGGAKNIQYF. The CDR3 region has the DNA TGTGCCAGCAGCGCATACCCCCCTGAGACAGGGGGAGCCAAAAACATTCAGTACTTC.

The chain recombines TRBV29-1 with TRBJ2-2; D may be TRBD1 (5 bases). Germline CDR1 SQVTM, CDR2 ANQGSEA. The CDR3 loop spans 11 amino acids. The V end was cut by 6 bases, the J end by 8 bases, with 10 bases between. The DNA for the CDR3 is TGCAGCGTATTACAGGCAGGGGAGCTGTTTTTT. Encoded protein: CSVLQAGELFF.

This chain uses TRBV27 with TRBJ1-6; D not resolved. This CDR3 has 13 amino acids. V was cut by 3 bases and J by 8 bases, with 8 bases left in between. Per the germline V gene, CDR1 is MNHEY and CDR2 is SMNVEV (reference sequence). Here the CDR3 DNA reads TGTGCCAGCAGTTTTAGCCGGGATTCACCCCTCCACTTT. It encodes CASSFSRDSPLHF.

In its sample, this clone was seen a few times. The rearrangement uses TRBV5-6 and TRBJ1-3, with 7 positions matching TRBD1. CDR1 and CDR2 from the germline V gene are SGHDT and YYEEEE. V shed 3 bases, J shed 0 bases, and the junction held 9 bases outside the gene matches. The CDR3 runs to 17 residues. The CDR3 nucleotides are TGTGCCAGCAGCTCCCCTCAACAGGGGTTCTCTGGAAACACCATATATTTT. Its protein product is CASSSPQQGFSGNTIYF.

The chain recombines TRBV27 with TRBJ1-2, with D possibly matching TRBD1 (6 bases). The germline V gene encodes CDR1 MNHEY and CDR2 SMNVEV (reference sequence). This CDR3 contains 12 residues. Trimming left V 4 bases short and J 4 bases short, with 7 bases between. CDR3 amino acids: CASSSQGYGYTF. Here the CDR3 DNA reads TGTGCCAGCAGTTCACAGGGCTATGGCTACACCTTC.

The chain is built from TRBV7-2 and TRBJ1-5; the D gene is possibly TRBD1 (6 bases). Germline assignment: CDR1 SGHTA and CDR2 FQGNSA. This CDR3 spans 13 amino acids. V lost 0 bases and J lost 6, with 6 bases in between. DNA for the CDR3: TGTGCCAGCAGCTTAGCAGGGGGTCAGCCCCAGCATTTT. It encodes CASSLAGGQPQHF.

The chain is built from TRBV14 and TRBJ1-2; D possibly corresponds to TRBD1 (6 bases). Germline loops: CDR1 SGHDN, CDR2 FVKESK. CDR3 length: 14 amino acids. V lost 1 base and J lost 7, with 13 bases in between. CDR3 nucleotide sequence: TGTGCCAGCAGCCAAGTCGGGGGGGCGGCTGGCTACACCTTC. Protein product: CASSQVGGAAGYTF.

V is TRBV2 and J is TRBJ2-3; 10 bases fit TRBD1. The V gene end was trimmed by 6 bases and the J gene end by 1 base; junction bases not matched to a gene: 7. CDR3 length: 16 amino acids. Germline CDR1 SNHLY, CDR2 FYNNEI. CDR3: CASRSGTGVGTDTQYF. CDR3 in DNA: TGTGCCAGCAGGTCCGGGACAGGGGTGGGCACAGATACGCAGTATTTT.

The V and J genes are TRBV2 and TRBJ2-6; D is undetermined. Deletions cut 4 bases from V and 0 bases from J, with 10 bases between. CDR1 is SNHLY and CDR2 is FYNNEI in the germline V gene. This CDR3 is 16 amino acids long. The CDR3, as DNA: TGTGCCAGCAGTGTATACAGCCACTCTGGGGCCAACGTCCTGACTTTC. This sequence encodes CASSVYSHSGANVLTF.

V gene TRBV6-2 or TRBV6-3 combines with J gene TRBJ2-4, with 12 nucleotides matching TRBD2. The germline V gene has CDR1 MNHEY and CDR2 SVGEGT. The V segment lost 5 bases and the J segment 2 bases; nucleotides outside the gene matches: 7. There are 17 residues in the CDR3. CDR3 bases: TGTGCCAGCAGTACCCCGACTAGCGGGAGTCCCAAAAACATTCAGTACTTC. Amino acid sequence: CASSTPTSGSPKNIQYF.

The V call is TRBV6-5, the J call TRBJ1-3; D gene uncertain. The V end was cut by 4 bases, the J end by 4 bases, with 11 bases between. This CDR3 spans 14 amino acids. Germline lookup yields CDR1 MNHEY and CDR2 SVGAGI. Written as DNA, the CDR3 is TGTGCCAGCAGTTCCGAACATGAAGGAAACACCATATATTTT. Protein sequence: CASSSEHEGNTIYF.

The rearrangement joins TRBV12-5 to TRBJ2-7; TRBD2 agrees at 11 bases. This CDR3 region has 15 residues. In germline, CDR1 is LGHNT, CDR2 FRNRAP. J lost 2 bases, V lost 7 bases, and 7 bases had no gene match. The chain's CDR3 is CASATTSGTPYEQYF. The DNA for the CDR3 is TGTGCTAGTGCCACGACTAGCGGGACACCCTACGAGCAGTACTTC.

The chain uses TRBV18 and TRBJ1-1, with TRBD1 identical over 10 bases. Germline V gene lookup returns CDR1 KGHSH and CDR2 LQKENI. The CDR3 is made up of 16 amino acids. J was trimmed by 3 bases and V by 5 bases; bases with no gene match: 9. CDR3 sequence: CASSTRTGGTDTEAFF. The CDR3 region has the DNA TGTGCCAGCTCAACCCGGACAGGGGGGACGGACACTGAAGCTTTCTTT. Complete variable domain (other parts from reference TRBV18 and TRBJ1-1): NAGVMQNPRHLVRRRGQEARLRCSPMKGHSHVYWYRQLPEEGLKFMVYLQKENIIDESGMPKERFSAEFPKEGPSILRIQQVVRGDSAAYFCASSTRTGGTDTEAFFGQGTRLTVV.

The genes are TRBV5-8 and TRBJ1-2; a weak D match, TRBD1 (6 bases). CDR3 length: 12 residues. Trimming took 9 bases from V and 6 from J, leaving 15 bases between them. Per the germline V gene, CDR1 is SGHTS and CDR2 is YDEGEE. Here the CDR3 DNA reads TGTGCCACCAAGGGGGGGTCGGATGGCTACACCTTC. This sequence encodes CATKGGSDGYTF.

V gene TRBV19 combines with J gene TRBJ2-3; D call uncertain. Deletions cut 8 bases from V and 0 bases from J, with 9 bases between. Looked up from germline, CDR1 is LNHDA and CDR2 is SQIVND (reference sequence). This CDR3 has 13 residues. Written as DNA, the CDR3 is TGTGCCAGTTCCACCACTAGCACAGATACGCAGTATTTT. It translates to CASSTTSTDTQYF.

The chain carries TRBV6-6 and TRBJ1-1, with TRBD1 as a possible D gene (5 bases). V lost 7 bases and J 6 bases, leaving 15 bases between the germline ends. The CDR3 sequence is 13 residues long. The V gene's germline CDR1 is MNHNY and CDR2 SVGAGI (reference sequence). CDR3 loop: CASIRRKGAEAFF. Written as DNA, the CDR3 is TGTGCCAGCATACGACGGAAAGGGGCTGAAGCTTTCTTT.

The chain links TRBV7-2 to TRBJ1-1; D unclear. The CDR3 loop spans 14 amino acids. Germline V gives CDR1 SGHTA, CDR2 FQGNSA. V was cut by 4 bases and J by 0 bases, with 9 bases left in between. DNA for the CDR3: TGTGCCAGCAGCTCAACGCACATGAACACTGAAGCTTTCTTT. Its translation: CASSSTHMNTEAFF.

This rearrangement joins TRBV19 to TRBJ2-7, with 7 bases fitting TRBD1. V dropped 8 bases and J dropped 1; count of bases not matched to a gene: 17. This CDR3 region has 17 residues. CDR1 LNHDA and CDR2 SQIVND come from the germline V gene (reference sequence). CDR3 residues: CASFAPDRALQSYEQYV. The CDR3 nucleotides read TGTGCCAGTTTTGCCCCAGACAGGGCCCTCCAATCCTACGAGCAGTACGTC.

The V and J genes are TRBV9 and TRBJ2-3; 8 nucleotides agree with TRBD2. The CDR3 has 15 residues. CDR1 is SGDLS, CDR2 YYNGEE, per germline. V was pared by 3 bases and J by 4 bases, with 7 bases of the junction left unmatched. DNA for the CDR3: TGTGCCAGCAGCGGGATCGAGACTAGCGCAGATACGCAGTATTTT. Translated, it gives CASSGIETSADTQYF.

The chain joins TRBV10-2 to TRBJ2-1, with TRBD2 matching 11 bases. V lost 4 bases to trimming and J lost 9 bases; unmatched junction nucleotides: 2. Per the germline V gene, CDR1 is WSHSY and CDR2 is SAAADI. The CDR3 has 13 residues. The CDR3 protein is CASSGTSGGEQFF. The CDR3 DNA reads TGCGCCAGCAGTGGAACTAGCGGGGGTGAGCAGTTCTTC.

The chain couples TRBV6-5 to TRBJ1-1, with TRBD1 as a possible D gene (6 bases). The CDR3 is 13 amino acids. Germline V lookup: CDR1 MNHEY, CDR2 SVGAGI. Between the trimmed V and J ends, which lost 6 bases and 6 bases, there was a span of 14 bases. CDR3 DNA: TGTGCCAGCAGCGCAACAGGGACGGCTGAAGCTTTCTTT. Translating it yields CASSATGTAEAFF.

The chain recombines TRBV30 with TRBJ1-3, with 7 bases lining up with TRBD1. This CDR3 contains 15 residues. The ends lost 3 bases at V and 2 bases at J; junction bases unmatched: 7. CDR1 and CDR2 (germline): GTSNPN, SVGIG (reference sequence). Here the CDR3 reads CAWSRGQLPGNTIYF. Written as DNA, the CDR3 is TGTGCCTGGAGCCGGGGACAGTTACCTGGAAACACCATATATTTT.

The chain joins TRBV7-6 to TRBJ2-3, with D possibly TRBD1 on 5 matching bases. The CDR3 covers 15 residues. The germline V and J ends were trimmed by 2 bases and 1 base, with 10 bases remaining between them. The V gene's germline CDR1 is SGHVS and CDR2 FNYEAQ. CDR3 region: CASSLNIGGTDTQYF. The CDR3 DNA reads as TGTGCCAGCAGCTTAAACATAGGGGGCACAGATACGCAGTATTTT.

This chain joins TRBV7-9 and TRBJ1-1, with D possibly TRBD1 on 6 matching bases. The germline V and J ends were trimmed by 4 bases and 4 bases, with 16 bases remaining between them. Germline V gene lookup returns CDR1 SEHNR and CDR2 FQNEAQ (reference sequence). CDR3 size: 15 residues. CDR3 in DNA: TGTGCCAGCAGCTACCTCGAGGCAGGGGCCACTGAAGCTTTCTTT. Translated, it gives CASSYLEAGATEAFF.

The chain has TRBV6-5 and TRBJ2-4; 10 bases match TRBD1. V lost 4 bases to trimming and J lost 6 bases; unmatched junction nucleotides: 6. This CDR3 is 15 amino acids long. Per the germline V gene, CDR1 is MNHEY and CDR2 is SVGAGI. CDR3 nucleotides: TGTGCCAGCAGTTCCGGGACAGGGGTCCGAAACATTCAGTACTTC. Protein product: CASSSGTGVRNIQYF.

This chain connects TRBV5-1 to TRBJ1-2; the D is unclear. The CDR3 runs to 13 residues. Germline V gives CDR1 SGHRS, CDR2 YFSETQ. V gave up 4 bases and J gave up 6 bases, with 13 bases separating them. For the CDR3, the DNA is TGCGCCAGCAGCACCGGTCCCGGGGATGGCTACACCTTC. Amino acid sequence: CASSTGPGDGYTF. The whole variable domain, filled in from reference TRBV5-1 and TRBJ1-2, reads KAGVTQTPRYLIKTRGQQVTLSCSPISGHRSVSWYQQTPGQGLQFLFEYFSETQRNKGNFPGRFSGRQFSNSRSEMNVSTLELGDSALYLCASSTGPGDGYTFGSGTRLTVV.

The J gene is TRBJ1-3, the V gene TRBV9, with D perhaps matching TRBD1 (5 bases). This CDR3 has 16 residues. The V gene's germline CDR1 is SGDLS and CDR2 YYNGEE. V lost 0 bases and J 0 bases, leaving 10 bases between the germline ends. The CDR3 DNA follows: TGTGCCAGCAGCGTAGGGGGGACTACCTCTGGAAACACCATATATTTT. Residues: CASSVGGTTSGNTIYF. Full variable domain (rest looked up from reference TRBV9 and TRBJ1-3): DSGVTQTPKHLITATGQRVTLRCSPRSGDLSVYWYQQSLDQGLQFLIQYYNGEERAKGNILERFSAQQFPDLHSELNLSSLELGDSALYFCASSVGGTTSGNTIYFGEGSWLTVV.